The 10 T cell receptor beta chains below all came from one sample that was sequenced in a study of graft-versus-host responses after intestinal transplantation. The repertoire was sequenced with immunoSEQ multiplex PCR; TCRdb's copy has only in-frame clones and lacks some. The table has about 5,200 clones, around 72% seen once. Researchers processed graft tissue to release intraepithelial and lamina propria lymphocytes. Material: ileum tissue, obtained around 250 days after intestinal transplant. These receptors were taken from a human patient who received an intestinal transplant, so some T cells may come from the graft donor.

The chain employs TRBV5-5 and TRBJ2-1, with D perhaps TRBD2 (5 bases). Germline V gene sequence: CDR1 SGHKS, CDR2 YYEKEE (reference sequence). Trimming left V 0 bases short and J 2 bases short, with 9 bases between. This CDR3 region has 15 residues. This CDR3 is CASSLGPGTYNEQFF. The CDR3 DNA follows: TGTGCCAGCAGCTTGGGACCCGGGACCTACAATGAGCAGTTCTTC.

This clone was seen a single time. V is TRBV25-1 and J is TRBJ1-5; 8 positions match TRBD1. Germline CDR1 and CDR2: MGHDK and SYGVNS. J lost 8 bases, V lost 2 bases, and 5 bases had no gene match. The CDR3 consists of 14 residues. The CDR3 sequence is CASSEGQGMEPQHF. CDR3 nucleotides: TGTGCCAGCAGTGAAGGACAGGGTATGGAGCCCCAGCATTTT.

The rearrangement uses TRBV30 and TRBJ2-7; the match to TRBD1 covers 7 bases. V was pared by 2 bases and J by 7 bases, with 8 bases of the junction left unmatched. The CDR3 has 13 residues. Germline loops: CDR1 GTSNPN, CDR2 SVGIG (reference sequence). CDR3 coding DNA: TGTGCCTGGAGTCTCTCGACAGGGCGGGAGCAGTACTTC. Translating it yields CAWSLSTGREQYF.

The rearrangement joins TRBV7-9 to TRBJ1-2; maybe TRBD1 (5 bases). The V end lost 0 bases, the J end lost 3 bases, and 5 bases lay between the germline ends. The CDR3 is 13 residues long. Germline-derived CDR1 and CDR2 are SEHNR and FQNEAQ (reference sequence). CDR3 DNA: TGTGCCAGCAGCTTAGCAGGGGACTATGGCTACACCTTC. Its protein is CASSLAGDYGYTF.

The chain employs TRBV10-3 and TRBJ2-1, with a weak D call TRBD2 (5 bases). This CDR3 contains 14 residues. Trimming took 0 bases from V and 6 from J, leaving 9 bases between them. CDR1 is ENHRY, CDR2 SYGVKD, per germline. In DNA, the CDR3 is TGTGCCATCAGTGAGTCGGACGGGGTCAATGAGCAGTTCTTC. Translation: CAISESDGVNEQFF.

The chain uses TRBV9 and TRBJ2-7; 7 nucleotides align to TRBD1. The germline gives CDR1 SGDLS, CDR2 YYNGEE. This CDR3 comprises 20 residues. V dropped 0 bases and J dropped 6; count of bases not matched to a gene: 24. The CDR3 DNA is TGTGCCAGCAGCGTAGATTGGGGAAACCCATGGGACAGCGCCTGGGGCGAGCAGTACTTC. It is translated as CASSVDWGNPWDSAWGEQYF.

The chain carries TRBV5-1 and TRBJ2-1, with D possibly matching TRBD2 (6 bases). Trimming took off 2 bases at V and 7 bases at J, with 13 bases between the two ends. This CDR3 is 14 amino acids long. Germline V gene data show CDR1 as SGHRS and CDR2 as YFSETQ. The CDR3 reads CASSFGASENEQFF. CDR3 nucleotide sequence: TGCGCCAGCAGCTTCGGGGCTAGCGAAAATGAGCAGTTCTTC.

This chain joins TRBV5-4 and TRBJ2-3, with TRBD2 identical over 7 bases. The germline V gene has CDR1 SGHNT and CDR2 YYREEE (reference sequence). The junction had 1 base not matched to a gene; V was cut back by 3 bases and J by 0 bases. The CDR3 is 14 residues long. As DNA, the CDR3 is TGTGCCAGCAGCTACGGGAGGAGCACAGATACGCAGTATTTT. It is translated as CASSYGRSTDTQYF.

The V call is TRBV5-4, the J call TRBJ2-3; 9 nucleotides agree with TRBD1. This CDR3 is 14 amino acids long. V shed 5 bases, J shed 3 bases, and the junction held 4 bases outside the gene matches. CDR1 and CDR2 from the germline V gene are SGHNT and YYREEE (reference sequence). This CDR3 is CASRADRGTDTQYF. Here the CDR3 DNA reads TGTGCCAGCAGAGCCGACAGGGGGACAGATACGCAGTATTTT.

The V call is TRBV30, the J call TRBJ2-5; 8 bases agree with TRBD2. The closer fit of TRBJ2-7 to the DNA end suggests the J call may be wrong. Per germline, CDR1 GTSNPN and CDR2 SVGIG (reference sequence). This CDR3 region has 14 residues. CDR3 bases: TGTGCCTGGAGTGTGCAGCGGGAGTTGAACGAGCAGTACTTC. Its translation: CAWSVQRELNEQYF.